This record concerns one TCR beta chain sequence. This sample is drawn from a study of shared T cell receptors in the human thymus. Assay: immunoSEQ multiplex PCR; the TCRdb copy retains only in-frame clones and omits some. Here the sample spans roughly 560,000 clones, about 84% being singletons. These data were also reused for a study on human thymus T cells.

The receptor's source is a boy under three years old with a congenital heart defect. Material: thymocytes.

The CDR3 coding sequence is TGTGCCAGCAGCGCTGGACAGGGGGTGATGAACACTGAAGCTTTCTTT. This codes for CASSAGQGVMNTEAFF. The rearrangement joins TRBV9 to TRBJ1-1, with 10 positions matching TRBD1. The germline CDR1 and CDR2 sequences are SGDLS and YYNGEE. The V and J ends lost 3 bases and 0 bases, in that order; junction bases with no gene match: 5. There are 16 residues in the CDR3.